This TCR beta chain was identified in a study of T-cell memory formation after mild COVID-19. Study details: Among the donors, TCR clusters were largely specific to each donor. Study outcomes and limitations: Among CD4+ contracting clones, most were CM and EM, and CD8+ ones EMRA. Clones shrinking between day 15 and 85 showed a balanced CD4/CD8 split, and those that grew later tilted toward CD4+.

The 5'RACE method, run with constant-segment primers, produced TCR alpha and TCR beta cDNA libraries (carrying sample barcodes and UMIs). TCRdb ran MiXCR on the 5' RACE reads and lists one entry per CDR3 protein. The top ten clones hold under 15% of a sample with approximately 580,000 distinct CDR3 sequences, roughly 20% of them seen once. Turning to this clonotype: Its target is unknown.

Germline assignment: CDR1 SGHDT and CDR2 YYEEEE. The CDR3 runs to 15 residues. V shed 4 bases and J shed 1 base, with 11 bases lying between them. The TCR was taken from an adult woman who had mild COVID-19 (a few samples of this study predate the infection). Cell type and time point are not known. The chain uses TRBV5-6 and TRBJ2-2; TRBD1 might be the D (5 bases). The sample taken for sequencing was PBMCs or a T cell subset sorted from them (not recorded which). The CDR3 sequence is CASSPYGQNTGELFF. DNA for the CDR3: TGTGCCAGCAGCCCATACGGACAGAACACCGGGGAGCTGTTTTTT.